The 29 T cell receptor beta chains listed next were all sequenced from one sample in a study of shared clonotypes between healthy human individuals. Sequencing used immunoSEQ multiplex PCR; TCRdb keeps in-frame clones, though not all of them. Of approximately 340,000 clones listed, 74% were seen once; the top ten hold 10% to 13%. Sample: memory CD4+ T cells sorted from blood. The subset: CD45RA-negative fraction. The receptor set was obtained from a man younger than 40 in good health.

The chain combines TRBV6-5 with TRBJ2-7; D might be TRBD1 (5 bases). This CDR3 spans 14 amino acids. Trimming left V 6 bases short and J 3 bases short, with 15 bases between. The V gene's germline CDR1 is MNHEY and CDR2 SVGAGI. The CDR3 is CASRQTAIGYEQYF. The CDR3 DNA reads as TGTGCCAGCAGACAGACAGCTATCGGCTACGAGCAGTACTTC.

The chain recombines TRBV5-1 with TRBJ1-1; the match to TRBD1 covers 12 bases. CDR3 size: 16 residues. J was trimmed by 3 bases and V by 4 bases; bases with no gene match: 7. CDR1 and CDR2 from the germline V gene are SGHRS and YFSETQ. The CDR3 protein is CASSLGTGGLYTEAFF. In DNA, the CDR3 is TGCGCCAGCAGCCTAGGGACAGGGGGCTTGTACACTGAAGCTTTCTTT. Together with reference TRBV5-1 and TRBJ1-1, the CDR3 gives the full variable domain: KAGVTQTPRYLIKTRGQQVTLSCSPISGHRSVSWYQQTPGQGLQFLFEYFSETQRNKGNFPGRFSGRQFSNSRSEMNVSTLELGDSALYLCASSLGTGGLYTEAFFGQGTRLTVV.

The V gene is TRBV5-4, the J gene TRBJ1-2; D ambiguous. CDR3 length: 14 amino acids. V lost 0 bases, J lost 0 bases, and 6 bases lay in between. Germline-derived CDR1 and CDR2 are SGHNT and YYREEE (reference sequence). The CDR3 reads CASSLVDANYGYTF. CDR3 DNA sequence: TGTGCCAGCAGCTTGGTGGACGCTAACTATGGCTACACCTTC.

The chain recombines TRBV19 with TRBJ2-7, with 10 bases fitting TRBD1. Germline-derived CDR1 and CDR2 are LNHDA and SQIVND (reference sequence). The CDR3 consists of 15 residues. V was pared by 3 bases and J by 5 bases, with 7 bases of the junction left unmatched. The CDR3 reads CASSIRDRGFDEQYF. Here the CDR3 DNA reads TGTGCCAGTAGTATCCGGGACAGGGGATTTGACGAGCAGTACTTC.

This chain uses TRBV9 with TRBJ2-1; 14 bases align to TRBD2. The V gene's germline CDR1 is SGDLS and CDR2 YYNGEE. The CDR3 is 17 amino acids. V was pared by 4 bases and J by 8 bases, with 11 bases of the junction left unmatched. CDR3 residues: CASSPRTSGRFADEQFF. The CDR3 region has the DNA TGTGCCAGCAGCCCAAGGACTAGCGGGAGGTTCGCCGATGAGCAGTTCTTC. Supplemented by reference TRBV9 and TRBJ2-1, the full variable domain reads DSGVTQTPKHLITATGQRVTLRCSPRSGDLSVYWYQQSLDQGLQFLIQYYNGEERAKGNILERFSAQQFPDLHSELNLSSLELGDSALYFCASSPRTSGRFADEQFFGPGTRLTVL.

The chain combines TRBV5-4 with TRBJ2-5, with TRBD2 matching over 8 bases. V trimming: 1 base; J trimming: 5 bases; junction bases outside the gene matches: 10. Germline V gives CDR1 SGHNT, CDR2 YYREEE (reference sequence). The CDR3 consists of 16 residues. The CDR3 spells CASSLPAGVQGETQYF. CDR3 DNA: TGTGCCAGCAGCTTGCCAGCGGGAGTCCAGGGGGAGACCCAGTACTTC.

The chain is built from TRBV6-6 and TRBJ2-3; 11 nucleotides match TRBD1. The germline gives CDR1 MNHNY, CDR2 SVGAGI (reference sequence). The CDR3 totals 13 residues. V shed 8 bases, J shed 5 bases, and the junction held 3 bases outside the gene matches. The CDR3 region has the DNA TGTGCCAGCTCGGACAGGGGGCAAGATACGCAGTATTTT. This encodes CASSDRGQDTQYF.

The CDR3 nucleotides read TGTGCCACCCCTAGCGGGACATCCTACGAGCAGTACTTC. Amino acids: CATPSGTSYEQYF. The V gene is TRBV5-8, the J gene TRBJ2-7, with TRBD2 matching over 9 bases. Germline CDR1 and CDR2: SGHTS and YDEGEE. The CDR3 totals 13 residues. With V trimmed by 9 bases and J by 1 base, 5 bases remained unmatched.

The chain is built from TRBV18 and TRBJ2-7; 10 nucleotides agree with TRBD1. J gave up 3 bases and V 6 bases, and 2 bases lay outside the gene matches. Germline CDR1 reads KGHSH; CDR2 reads LQKENI. The CDR3 spans 13 residues. The CDR3 sequence: CASSGQGLYEQYF. In DNA, the CDR3 is TGTGCCAGCTCGGGACAGGGGCTCTACGAGCAGTACTTC.

CDR3 residues: CASSLRRGASAYEQYF. The CDR3, as DNA: TGTGCCAGCAGCCTCAGGAGGGGGGCGTCTGCCTACGAGCAGTACTTC. This chain uses TRBV5-4 with TRBJ2-7; D is perhaps TRBD1 or TRBD2 (6 bases each). Between the trimmed V and J ends, which lost 4 bases and 2 bases, there was a span of 19 bases. Germline values: CDR1 SGHNT, CDR2 YYREEE (reference sequence). The CDR3 totals 16 residues.

This clone turned up a few times. The J gene is TRBJ2-2, the V gene TRBV7-9, with 8 nucleotides matching TRBD2. In germline, CDR1 is SEHNR, CDR2 FQNEAQ (reference sequence). CDR3 length: 15 residues. V lost 6 bases to trimming and J lost 0 bases; unmatched junction nucleotides: 3. The CDR3 reads CASRGGLANTGELFF. The CDR3 coding sequence is TGTGCCAGCAGGGGGGGACTAGCGAACACCGGGGAGCTGTTTTTT.

V usage is TRBV27 and J usage is TRBJ2-7; TRBD2 agrees at 11 bases. The junction had 9 bases not matched to a gene; V was cut back by 7 bases and J by 4 bases. Germline-derived CDR1 and CDR2 are MNHEY and SMNVEV (reference sequence). The CDR3 runs to 15 residues. CDR3 amino acids: CASTRLAGGPYEQYF. The CDR3 DNA sequence: TGTGCCAGCACACGTCTAGCGGGAGGCCCTTACGAGCAGTACTTC.

This clone was found many times. V usage is TRBV27 and J usage is TRBJ2-3; unclear D gene. The CDR3 extends over 14 amino acids. Trimming removed 0 bases from V and 2 bases from J, with 6 bases in between. Germline V gives CDR1 MNHEY, CDR2 SMNVEV (reference sequence). In DNA, the CDR3 is TGTGCCAGCAGTTTATCGGTATCCACAGATACGCAGTATTTT. Protein product: CASSLSVSTDTQYF.

The V gene is TRBV6-1, the J gene TRBJ1-4; possibly TRBD1 for D (6 bases). CDR1 MNHNS and CDR2 SASEGT come from the germline V gene. The CDR3 length is 13 residues. Trimming took off 6 bases at V and 5 bases at J, with 10 bases between the two ends. The CDR3 DNA reads as TGTGCCAGCAGCCAAGACAGGAATGAAAAACTGTTTTTT. This sequence encodes CASSQDRNEKLFF.

The rearrangement joins TRBV27 to TRBJ2-7; weak D call: TRBD2 (6 bases). Per the germline V gene, CDR1 is MNHEY and CDR2 is SMNVEV (reference sequence). The CDR3 is 15 amino acids. V was pared by 0 bases and J by 4 bases, with 13 bases between. Written as DNA, the CDR3 is TGTGCCAGCAGTTTATCCCCGGCGGGGAATTACGAGCAGTACTTC. Translation: CASSLSPAGNYEQYF.

This clone has a single count. V and J are TRBV2 and TRBJ2-7, with D maybe TRBD2 (5 bases). V lost 6 bases and J lost 2, with 8 bases in between. Germline V gives CDR1 SNHLY, CDR2 FYNNEI. The CDR3 is 12 residues long. CDR3 protein: CASRRETYEQYF. The CDR3 DNA is TGTGCCAGCAGGAGGGAAACCTACGAGCAGTACTTC.

This chain joins TRBV5-1 and TRBJ2-3; 8 bases map to TRBD2. V was clipped by 4 bases and J by 2 bases; unmatched bases: 6. Germline CDR1 is SGHRS and CDR2 is YFSETQ. The CDR3 contains 15 residues. CDR3 DNA: TGCGCCAGCAGCCCGGGACTAGAGGCCACAGATACGCAGTATTTT. Translation gives CASSPGLEATDTQYF.

The V and J genes are TRBV29-1 and TRBJ2-3, with 13 bases matching TRBD2. The CDR3 is 14 amino acids. Per germline, CDR1 SQVTM and CDR2 ANQGSEA. The J segment lost 8 bases and the V segment lost 7 bases, leaving 9 bases of the junction unmatched. CDR3 coding DNA: TGCAGCGACACCGGACTAGCGGGAGTTGGTACGCAGTATTTT. This translates into CSDTGLAGVGTQYF.

Written as DNA, the CDR3 is TGTGCCAGCAGTTCCCGGACTAGCGGGAGGGCCTATGAGCAGTTCTTC. Its translation: CASSSRTSGRAYEQFF. This chain joins TRBV27 and TRBJ2-1; 15 bases fit TRBD2. The V gene end was trimmed by 4 bases and the J gene end by 8 bases; junction bases not matched to a gene: 6. The germline V gene has CDR1 MNHEY and CDR2 SMNVEV (reference sequence). There are 16 residues in the CDR3.

The chain employs TRBV4-1 and TRBJ2-7; no clear D gene. V shed 4 bases and J shed 3 bases, with 10 bases lying between them. The CDR3 is 13 residues long. Germline V gene lookup returns CDR1 MGHRA and CDR2 YSYEKL. The CDR3 nucleotides read TGCGCCAGCAGCCGAGGACCGAACTACGAGCAGTACTTC. The encoded protein is CASSRGPNYEQYF.

The J gene is TRBJ1-2, the V gene TRBV10-2, with unresolved D. CDR3 length: 16 residues. Trimming took 6 bases from V and 4 from J, leaving 21 bases between them. Germline V lookup: CDR1 WSHSY, CDR2 SAAADI. CDR3 loop: CASSLPPRTEGYGYTF. DNA for the CDR3: TGCGCCAGCAGCCTCCCCCCTCGGACGGAAGGCTATGGCTACACCTTC.

The chain employs TRBV7-2 and TRBJ2-1, with D hard to call. The germline V and J ends were trimmed by 1 base and 9 bases, with 10 bases remaining between them. The CDR3 is 13 amino acids. CDR1 and CDR2 (germline): SGHTA, FQGNSA. The CDR3 coding sequence is TGTGCCAGCAGCTTAGGGGTTTGGGCTGAGCAGTTCTTC. Protein product: CASSLGVWAEQFF. Drawing the rest from reference TRBV7-2 and TRBJ2-1, the complete variable domain is GAGVSQSPSNKVTEKGKDVELRCDPISGHTALYWYRQSLGQGLEFLIYFQGNSAPDKSGLPSDRFSAERTGGSVSTLTIQRTQQEDSAVYLCASSLGVWAEQFFGPGTRLTVL.

The rearrangement joins TRBV11-3 to TRBJ2-7, with a possible D match to TRBD1 (5 bases). This CDR3 contains 12 residues. V was pared by 2 bases and J by 4 bases, with 6 bases between. Germline values: CDR1 SGHNT, CDR2 YENEEA. The DNA for the CDR3 is TGTGCCAGCAGCTTACAGGGTTACGAGCAGTACTTC. Its translation is CASSLQGYEQYF. The whole variable domain, remainder taken from reference TRBV11-3 and TRBJ2-7, is EAGVVQSPRYKIIEKKQPVAFWCNPISGHNTLYWYLQNLGQGPELLIRYENEEAVDDSQLPKDRFSAERLKGVDSTLKIQPAELGDSAVYLCASSLQGYEQYFGPGTRLTVT.

The V and J genes are TRBV27 and TRBJ1-5, with D perhaps matching TRBD1 (6 bases). Trimming left V 5 bases short and J 4 bases short, with 18 bases between. This CDR3 contains 16 residues. The germline gives CDR1 MNHEY, CDR2 SMNVEV (reference sequence). The DNA of the CDR3 is TGTGCCAGCAGTAACTACCCCCCGCAGGGGAATCAGCCCCAGCATTTT. It codes for CASSNYPPQGNQPQHF.

The chain is built from TRBV5-5 and TRBJ2-7; D assignment may be TRBD1 or TRBD2 (6 bases each). Germline V CDR1 and CDR2: SGHKS, YYEKEE (reference sequence). Trimming cost V 4 bases and J 0 bases, with 17 bases left between them. This CDR3 contains 16 residues. The CDR3 sequence is CASSVDSGAYSYEQYF. The CDR3 coding sequence is TGTGCCAGCAGCGTGGACTCGGGGGCATACTCCTACGAGCAGTACTTC.

The J gene is TRBJ1-5, the V gene TRBV2; 8 bases align to TRBD1. Germline V CDR1 and CDR2: SNHLY, FYNNEI. The junction had 4 bases not matched to a gene; V was cut back by 6 bases and J by 0 bases. The CDR3 totals 15 residues. CDR3 sequence reads: CASRATGDSNQPQHF. The CDR3 nucleotides read TGTGCCAGCAGAGCGACAGGGGATAGCAATCAGCCCCAGCATTTT.

This clone was found once. J is TRBJ2-7 and V is TRBV10-3; no clear D gene. This CDR3 has 11 amino acids. The germline CDR1 and CDR2 sequences are ENHRY and SYGVKD. V shed 3 bases and J shed 4 bases, with 4 bases lying between them. The DNA of the CDR3 is TGTGCCATCAGTGAACAATACGAGCAGTACTTC. It translates to CAISEQYEQYF.

Written as DNA, the CDR3 is TGTGCCACTTCCGGCCAGGGTATTTCCTACGAGCAGTACTTC. Amino acid sequence: CATSGQGISYEQYF. The genes are TRBV11-2 and TRBJ2-7, with D perhaps matching TRBD1 (5 bases). Germline V lookup: CDR1 SGHAT, CDR2 FQNNGV. The V end was cut by 10 bases, the J end by 1 base, with 17 bases between. This CDR3 comprises 14 residues.

This sequence joins TRBV7-9 and TRBJ2-4, with 10 positions matching TRBD1. From germline, CDR1 is SEHNR and CDR2 FQNEAQ (reference sequence). J lost 12 bases, V lost 4 bases, and 18 bases had no gene match. The CDR3 contains 17 residues. The CDR3 DNA is TGTGCCAGCAGCTCAGGATCCGGGACAGGGGCTTCAGCTAGTCAGTACTTC. Its protein is CASSSGSGTGASASQYF.